The rows below give T cell receptor beta chains drawn from one sample of a study of T cells in localized non-small cell lung cancer. Sequencing was performed with immunoSEQ multiplex PCR; in TCRdb, only in-frame clones are kept and a portion is missing. The sample consists of about 40,000 clones, around nine tenths of them appearing once. This specimen consisted of peripheral blood, obtained before any cancer treatment. All receptors come from a man aged 18 to 49 with stage I lung adenocarcinoma. Each CDR3 is given with its conserved first and last residue. D genes are given only for firm matches. Expanded clones get a size class; other rows say once, few or many, or leave the size out.

>.|TRBJ1-5|.|TRBV5-6
TGTGCCAGCAGCTTGAGTGATCAGCCCCAGCATTTT
CASSLSDQPQHF
>.|TRBJ1-5|.|TRBV28
TGTGCCAGCAGTTTAGGAGGAGGAATTCAGCCCCAGCATTTT
CASSLGGGIQPQHF
>.|TRBJ2-7|.|TRBV5-5
TGTGCCAGCAGCTTCGGGACCCTTGAGCAGTACTTC
CASSFGTLEQYF
>.|TRBJ1-4|.|TRBV7-2
TGTGCCAGCAGCGAGGGGATCGTAGCTAATGAAAAACTGTTTTTT
CASSEGIVANEKLFF
>.|TRBJ2-3|TRBD2|TRBV7-9
TGTGCCAGCAGACCCTCGACTAGCGGGGGGAACACAGATACGCAGTATTTT
CASRPSTSGGNTDTQYF
>.|TRBJ2-1|.|TRBV27
TGTGCCAGCAGTTTACTGGGGTATGAGCAGTTCTTC
CASSLLGYEQFF
>.|TRBJ1-3|.|TRBV5-5
TGTGCCAGCAGTCACGGCCAGGGCGCTTTGTCTGGAAACACCATATATTTT
CASSHGQGALSGNTIYF
>.|TRBJ2-1|.|TRBV29-1
TGCAGCGTCCCCACTACCCTGGGGTCCTACAATGAGCAGTTCTTC
CSVPTTLGSYNEQFF
>.|TRBJ1-3|TRBD1|TRBV18
TGTGCCAGCTCAGAAGCCGGGACAGCAGCCTCTGGAAACACCATATATTTT
CASSEAGTAASGNTIYF
>.|TRBJ2-7|.|TRBV5-5
TGTGCCAGCAGCTTGGCGCTCACCTCGGTGAGAGAGCAGTACTTC
CASSLALTSVREQYF
>.|TRBJ1-6|.|TRBV30
TGTGCCTGGAGGTTGAAGGTCACGGATAATTCACCCCTCCACTTT
CAWRLKVTDNSPLHF
>.|TRBJ1-1|TRBD1|TRBV11-2
TGTGCCAGCAGCTTACAGGGGGCAGGTTGGAAAACTGAAGCTTTCTTT
CASSLQGAGWKTEAFF
>few|TRBJ1-2|.|TRBV11-3
TGTGCCAGCAGCTTCAGTGGGGGCTATGGCTACACCTTC
CASSFSGGYGYTF
>.|TRBJ1-5|TRBD1|TRBV28
TGTGCCAGCAGGGGATATGGGACAGGGGACAATCAGCCCCAGCATTTT
CASRGYGTGDNQPQHF
>.|TRBJ1-5|TRBD1|TRBV4-1
TGCGCCAGCAGCCTGCTGGACAGGGTTAATCAGCCCCAGCATTTT
CASSLLDRVNQPQHF
>few|TRBJ1-5|.|TRBV19
TGTGCCAGTAGTGGAACGATGGGGCCCCAGCATTTT
CASSGTMGPQHF
>.|TRBJ1-1|.|TRBV6-4
TGTGCCAGCAGCCCGGGCCCGGGGAACACTGAAGCTTTCTTT
CASSPGPGNTEAFF
>.|TRBJ2-5|.|TRBV6-5
TGTGCCAGCAGTCCCGCCGCCAGATACGGACGAACCCAGTACTTC
CASSPAARYGRTQYF
>.|TRBJ2-3|.|TRBV9
TGTGCCAGCAGCGTAGTTGATGGGACCACAGATACGCAGTATTTT
CASSVVDGTTDTQYF
>.|TRBJ1-4|TRBD1|TRBV27
TGTGCCAGCAGTCCGGGGACAGTACTCAATGAAAAACTGTTTTTT
CASSPGTVLNEKLFF
>.|TRBJ1-2|.|TRBV20-1
TGCAGTGCTAGGCCAGGCGCCGGCTACACCTTC
CSARPGAGYTF
>.|TRBJ2-2|.|TRBV5-4
TGTGCCAGCAGCTGGGGAGCCGGGCGATTGAACACCGGGGAGCTGTTTTTT
CASSWGAGRLNTGELFF
>.|TRBJ1-1|.|TRBV10-2
TGCGCCAGCAGTGATTCTAGGTTGAACACTGAAGCTTTCTTT
CASSDSRLNTEAFF
>.|TRBJ1-5|TRBD1|TRBV9
TGTGTCAGCAGCGTAGGACAGGGTGGGAGAAATCAGCCCCAGCATTTT
CVSSVGQGGRNQPQHF
>.|TRBJ1-6|.|TRBV19
TGTGCCAGTAGTATATTGGGAGTCTCCTATAATTCACCCCTCCACTTT
CASSILGVSYNSPLHF